The rows below give T cell receptor beta chains drawn from one sample of a study of blood T cell repertoires in COVID-19. Measured with immunoSEQ multiplex PCR; TCRdb has only the in-frame clones, and not every one. The table shows about 180,000 clones, with 70% to 90% occurring only once. Sequencing used peripheral blood. The receptor set was obtained from a man aged 55-75 years with acute or convalescent COVID-19. CDR3s include the opening cysteine and the closing phenylalanine or tryptophan. Each record gives: V gene, D gene, J gene, clone size, CDR3 protein, CDR3 DNA. The D gene is left open where the match is weak. The listing skips clone size in some rows; elsewhere it reads once, few, many or a size class.

TRBV27	TRBD1	TRBJ2-2	once	CASWTGYNTGELFF	TGTGCCAGCTGGACAGGTTATAACACCGGGGAGCTGTTTTTT
TRBV12-3/TRBV12-4	-	TRBJ2-1	-	CASTLVPYNEQFF	TGTGCCAGCACCCTCGTTCCCTACAATGAGCAGTTCTTC
TRBV5-1	TRBD2	TRBJ2-1	-	CASSLGGGYNEQFF	TGCGCCAGCAGCTTGGGCGGGGGTTACAATGAGCAGTTCTTC
TRBV5-1	TRBD2	TRBJ2-2	-	CASSLVGTSGNTGELFF	TGCGCCAGCAGCTTGGTTGGGACTAGCGGGAACACCGGGGAGCTGTTTTTT
TRBV28	TRBD1	TRBJ1-4	-	CASSLLGQGGLGDEKLFF	TGTGCCAGCAGTTTACTGGGCCAGGGGGGACTCGGGGATGAAAAACTGTTTTTT
TRBV6-5	TRBD1	TRBJ2-5	-	CASSYSRSGGETQYF	TGTGCCAGCAGTTACTCGCGGTCAGGGGGTGAGACCCAGTACTTC
TRBV9	-	TRBJ1-2	-	CASSVGLSGGYTF	TGTGCCAGCAGCGTAGGGCTCTCGGGTGGCTACACCTTC
TRBV4-1	-	TRBJ2-3	-	CASSQVQTDTQYF	TGCGCCAGCAGCCAAGTGCAGACAGATACGCAGTATTTT
TRBV3-1/TRBV3-2	-	TRBJ1-3	once	CASSQARNRASRGNTIYF	TGTGCCAGCAGCCAAGCCAGGAACAGGGCTTCGAGGGGAAACACCATATATTTT
TRBV10-1	-	TRBJ1-2	-	CASSETQRTGGYTF	TGCGCCAGCAGTGAGACCCAGAGAACGGGAGGCTACACCTTC
TRBV2	TRBD1	TRBJ1-2	-	CASRGQGEAYGYTF	TGTGCCAGCAGGGGACAGGGCGAAGCCTATGGCTACACCTTC
TRBV14	TRBD2	TRBJ2-3	once	CASSHFKRLARTDTQYF	TGTGCCAGCAGCCACTTTAAGCGACTAGCGCGCACAGATACGCAGTATTTT
TRBV6-1	-	TRBJ2-7	-	CASSEVGTNHKQYF	TGTGCCAGCAGTGAAGTCGGGACAAACCACAAGCAGTACTTC
TRBV27	-	TRBJ2-5	-	CASSSSGAGEQETQYF	TGTGCCAGCAGTTCGTCCGGGGCAGGGGAGCAAGAGACCCAGTACTTC
TRBV5-1	-	TRBJ2-7	-	CASSPQGPSSYEQYF	TGCGCCAGCAGCCCGCAGGGGCCTAGCTCCTACGAGCAGTACTTC
TRBV27	-	TRBJ1-4	-	CASSTQGYLREKLFF	TGTGCCAGCAGTACACAGGGTTATTTGCGGGAAAAACTGTTTTTT
TRBV11-3	-	TRBJ2-3	-	CASSFNAGDTQYF	TGTGCCAGCAGCTTCAACGCAGGGGATACGCAGTATTTT
TRBV5-1	TRBD2	TRBJ2-7	-	CASSLASPSSGTSYEQYF	TGCGCCAGCAGCTTGGCCTCGCCGTCTAGCGGGACCTCCTACGAGCAGTACTTC
TRBV5-4	TRBD1	TRBJ2-5	-	CASSLKTGGQETQYF	TGTGCCAGCAGCTTGAAAACAGGGGGCCAAGAGACCCAGTACTTC
TRBV27	-	TRBJ1-4	-	CASSLRSGWPNEKLFF	TGTGCCAGCAGTTTACGGTCAGGGTGGCCAAATGAAAAACTGTTTTTT
TRBV19	-	TRBJ2-5	-	CASSIGTGGETQYF	TGTGCCAGTAGTATAGGGACAGGAGGGGAGACCCAGTACTTC
TRBV6-5	TRBD1	TRBJ2-5	-	CASSPRTGKGETQYF	TGTGCCAGCAGTCCTCGGACAGGGAAGGGAGAGACCCAGTACTTC
TRBV19	TRBD2	TRBJ2-3	-	CASTPETSRDTQYF	TGTGCCAGTACCCCGGAGACTAGCCGCGATACGCAGTATTTT
TRBV19	TRBD2	TRBJ2-3	-	CASGRVRDTQYF	TGTGCCAGTGGGAGGGTAAGAGATACGCAGTATTTT
TRBV5-4	TRBD2	TRBJ2-7	few	CASSSGLEATYEQYF	TGTGCCAGCAGCTCGGGACTAGAAGCAACCTACGAGCAGTACTTC
TRBV24-1	-	TRBJ2-7	-	CATSDLWGDSPGEQYF	TGTGCCACCAGTGATTTGTGGGGGGACAGCCCCGGCGAGCAGTACTTC
TRBV6-5	-	TRBJ2-2	-	CASSYAGRNTGELFF	TGTGCCAGCAGTTACGCGGGACGGAACACCGGGGAGCTGTTTTTT
TRBV27	-	TRBJ2-2	once	CASSLSPPRAANTGELFF	TGTGCCAGCAGTTTATCCCCCCCCAGGGCAGCGAACACCGGGGAGCTGTTTTTT
TRBV7-6	-	TRBJ2-2	-	CASTKNLGLDTGELFF	TGTGCCAGCACCAAAAATCTTGGACTGGACACCGGGGAGCTGTTTTTT
TRBV7-9	-	TRBJ2-7	few	CASSLEGLSYEQYF	TGTGCCAGCAGCTTAGAGGGGCTCTCCTACGAGCAGTACTTC
TRBV28	TRBD1	TRBJ1-5	once	CASSRRTGLNQPQHF	TGTGCCAGCAGCCGACGGACAGGCCTCAATCAGCCCCAGCATTTT
TRBV4-3	TRBD2	TRBJ2-6	-	CASSQLLAGYSGANVLTF	TGCGCCAGCAGCCAGCTTCTAGCGGGTTACTCTGGGGCCAACGTCCTGACTTTC
TRBV11-2	TRBD1	TRBJ1-6	-	CASSLVGQGSPLHF	TGTGCCAGCAGCTTAGTAGGACAGGGCTCACCCCTCCACTTT
TRBV5-4	TRBD1	TRBJ2-7	-	CASSPGQGITYEQYF	TGTGCCAGCAGCCCGGGACAGGGCATCACCTACGAGCAGTACTTC
TRBV5-6	TRBD2	TRBJ2-3	-	CASSPLSTSPDTQYF	TGTGCCAGCAGCCCGCTATCGACTAGCCCAGATACGCAGTATTTT
TRBV30	TRBD1	TRBJ1-1	-	CAWTRQGGAAFF	TGTGCCTGGACCCGACAGGGGGGGGCGGCTTTCTTT
TRBV6-4	TRBD1	TRBJ1-1	-	CASRRDRGVNTEAFF	TGTGCCAGCAGACGGGACAGGGGAGTGAACACTGAAGCTTTCTTT
TRBV10-3	-	TRBJ2-7	-	CAISADWEQYF	TGTGCCATCAGTGCAGACTGGGAGCAGTACTTC
TRBV4-2	-	TRBJ1-1	-	CASSQERQNTEAFF	TGTGCCAGCAGCCAAGAAAGACAGAACACTGAAGCTTTCTTT
TRBV5-1	-	TRBJ2-7	-	CASGQGSSYEQYF	TGCGCCAGCGGGCAGGGTTCCTCCTACGAGCAGTACTTC
TRBV13	-	TRBJ2-3	-	CASSSVGGGSFTDTQYF	TGTGCCAGCAGCTCAGTGGGCGGAGGTTCCTTCACAGATACGCAGTATTTT
TRBV18	-	TRBJ1-3	-	CASSQAGSGNTIYF	TGTGCCAGCTCACAGGCAGGCTCTGGAAACACCATATATTTT
TRBV28	TRBD1	TRBJ1-2	few	CASSLPGQLRHGYTF	TGTGCCAGCAGTTTGCCGGGACAGTTGAGACATGGCTACACCTTC
TRBV28	TRBD2	TRBJ2-7	-	CASSYLAGGPGEQYF	TGTGCCAGCAGTTATCTAGCGGGAGGGCCTGGGGAGCAGTACTTC
TRBV5-1	TRBD1	TRBJ2-7	-	CASSLSGTGSYEQYF	TGCGCCAGCAGCTTGTCCGGGACAGGGAGCTACGAGCAGTACTTC
TRBV27	TRBD2	TRBJ2-1	-	CASSSAGAYNEQFF	TGTGCCAGCAGTTCAGCGGGGGCCTACAATGAGCAGTTCTTC
TRBV9	-	TRBJ1-2	-	CASSVGVQDNYGYTF	TGTGCCAGCAGCGTAGGGGTACAGGATAACTATGGCTACACCTTC
TRBV2	-	TRBJ2-4	-	CASRAPERGKNIQYF	TGTGCCAGCAGGGCCCCTGAAAGGGGGAAAAACATTCAGTACTTC
TRBV6-2/TRBV6-3	-	TRBJ1-1	-	CASSYDRRVGTEAFF	TGTGCCAGCAGTTACGACAGAAGGGTGGGGACTGAAGCTTTCTTT
TRBV19	-	TRBJ2-1	-	CASRIRRVTLQIFNEQFF	TGTGCCAGTAGAATACGACGGGTGACTCTTCAAATTTTCAATGAGCAGTTCTTC
TRBV9	-	TRBJ2-7	-	CASSPSLAGSSYEQYF	TGTGCCAGCAGCCCCTCTCTGGCGGGGAGCTCCTACGAGCAGTACTTC
TRBV11-3	TRBD2	TRBJ2-1	-	CASSSGTSGIREQFF	TGTGCCAGCAGCTCCGGGACTAGCGGGATCCGCGAGCAGTTCTTC
TRBV7-8	TRBD1	TRBJ1-1	once	CASSVGTASSAFF	TGTGCCAGCAGCGTGGGGACAGCCTCGTCGGCTTTCTTT
TRBV27	-	TRBJ1-4	-	CASRQGSNEKLFF	TGTGCCAGCAGACAGGGTTCTAATGAAAAACTGTTTTTT
TRBV7-2	TRBD1	TRBJ1-1	-	CASSSRTGYEGTEAFF	TGTGCCAGCAGCTCTCGGACAGGGTATGAGGGCACTGAAGCTTTCTTT